This T cell receptor beta chain stems from a study of CD8+ T cells in alopecia areata. Overall study: Treatment of the treated patients consisted of oral tofacitinib, 5 to 10 mg twice daily. Notes on the study in general: Higher clonality and more expanded CD8+ clones appeared in lesional than normal scalp.

It was cDNA, reverse transcribed from extracted RNA, that served as the sequencing template. Profiling relied on immunoSEQ multiplex PCR, and the TCRdb table lists in-frame clones only, not all of them. Of around 140,000 clones in the sample, 45% to 60% were seen once. A word on this clone: The antigen is unknown.

Both CD4+ and CD8+ T cells were separated by sorting PBMCs. This TCR was sampled from a human donor with alopecia areata. This specimen consisted of CD4+ T cells sorted from blood, obtained at week 0.

In DNA, the CDR3 is TGTGCCAGCAGCCCGACTAGGTATGAGCAGTTCTTC. Translated, it gives CASSPTRYEQFF. The chain is built from TRBV28 and TRBJ2-1, with D perhaps TRBD2 (6 bases). CDR3 size: 12 residues. CDR1 and CDR2 from the germline V gene are MDHEN and SYDVKM. V was trimmed by 6 bases and J by 8 bases, leaving 11 bases between them.